The clone carrying this T cell receptor (beta chain) was counted a few times. The antigen is not known. This entry belongs to a study of T-cell memory formation after mild COVID-19. Study findings and constraints: Contracting clones from day 15 to 85 showed balanced CD4/CD8; later expanders favored CD4+.

Via MiXCR, TCRdb re-called the 5' RACE reads, giving one row per CDR3 protein. The sample has a few hundred thousand distinct CDR3 sequences, roughly a fifth seen once; the top ten hold roughly 20%. The CDR3 contains 16 residues. Germline V CDR1 and CDR2: KGHSH, LQKENI. With V trimmed by 2 bases and J by 0 bases, 1 base remained unmatched. The clonotype originates from a young man who had mild COVID-19 (a few samples of this study predate the infection). Cell type and time point are not known. Sequenced sample: PBMCs or a T cell subset sorted from them (not recorded which). The gene calls are TRBV18 and TRBJ2-2, with TRBD1 matching 9 bases. CDR3 nucleotides: TGTGCCAGCTCACCAGGGACAGGGACGAACACCGGGGAGCTGTTTTTT. This gives the protein CASSPGTGTNTGELFF.